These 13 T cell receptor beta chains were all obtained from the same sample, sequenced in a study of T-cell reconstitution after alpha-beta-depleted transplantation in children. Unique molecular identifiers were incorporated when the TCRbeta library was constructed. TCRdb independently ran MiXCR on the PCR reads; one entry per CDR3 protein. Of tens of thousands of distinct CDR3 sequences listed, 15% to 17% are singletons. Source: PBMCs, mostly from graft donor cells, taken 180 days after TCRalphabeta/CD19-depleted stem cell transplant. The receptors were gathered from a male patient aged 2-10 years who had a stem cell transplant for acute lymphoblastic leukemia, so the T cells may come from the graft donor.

The CDR3 DNA follows: TGTGCCAGCAGTTCATGGCCCAAGTTCAATGAGCAGTTCTTC. As protein: CASSSWPKFNEQFF. The chain carries TRBV6-2 or TRBV6-3 and TRBJ2-1; D is uncertain. The germline V gene encodes CDR1 MNHEY and CDR2 SVGEGT. The length of the CDR3 is 14 residues. V was cut by 4 bases and J by 6 bases, with 13 bases left in between.

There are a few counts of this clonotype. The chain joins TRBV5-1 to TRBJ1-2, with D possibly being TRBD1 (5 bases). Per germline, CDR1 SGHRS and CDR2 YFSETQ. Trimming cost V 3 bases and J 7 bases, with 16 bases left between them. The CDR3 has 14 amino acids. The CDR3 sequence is CASSSQEGRLGYTF. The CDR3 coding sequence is TGCGCCAGCAGCTCTCAGGAGGGGCGGCTTGGCTACACCTTC. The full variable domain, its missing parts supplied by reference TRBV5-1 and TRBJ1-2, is KAGVTQTPRYLIKTRGQQVTLSCSPISGHRSVSWYQQTPGQGLQFLFEYFSETQRNKGNFPGRFSGRQFSNSRSEMNVSTLELGDSALYLCASSSQEGRLGYTFGSGTRLTVV.

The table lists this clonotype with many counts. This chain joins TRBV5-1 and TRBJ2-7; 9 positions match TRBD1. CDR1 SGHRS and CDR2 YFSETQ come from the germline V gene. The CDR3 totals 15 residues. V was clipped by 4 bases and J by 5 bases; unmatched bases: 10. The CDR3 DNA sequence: TGCGCCAGCAGCCCGCAGGGACAGGGAGGCGACGAGCAGTACTTC. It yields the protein CASSPQGQGGDEQYF.

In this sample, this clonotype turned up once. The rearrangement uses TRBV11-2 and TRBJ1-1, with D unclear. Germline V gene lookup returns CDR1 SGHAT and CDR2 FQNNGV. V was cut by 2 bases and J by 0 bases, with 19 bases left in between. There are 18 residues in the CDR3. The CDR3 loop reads CASSLHVQDKFVNTEAFF. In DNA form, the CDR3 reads TGTGCCAGCAGCTTACACGTCCAGGATAAGTTCGTGAACACTGAAGCTTTCTTT.

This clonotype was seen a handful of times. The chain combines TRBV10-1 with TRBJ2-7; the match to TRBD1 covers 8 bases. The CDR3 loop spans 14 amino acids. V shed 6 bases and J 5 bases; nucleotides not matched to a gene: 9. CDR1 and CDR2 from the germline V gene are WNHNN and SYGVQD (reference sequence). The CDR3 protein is CASSRDRPWDEQYF. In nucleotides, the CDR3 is TGCGCCAGCAGCCGGGACAGGCCCTGGGACGAGCAGTACTTC.

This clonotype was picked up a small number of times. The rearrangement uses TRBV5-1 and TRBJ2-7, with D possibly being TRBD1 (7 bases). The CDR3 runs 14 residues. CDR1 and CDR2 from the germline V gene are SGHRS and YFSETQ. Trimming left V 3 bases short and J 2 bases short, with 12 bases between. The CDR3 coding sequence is TGCGCCAGCAGCTCCTTCAGGGGGGCCTACGAGCAGTACTTC. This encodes CASSSFRGAYEQYF. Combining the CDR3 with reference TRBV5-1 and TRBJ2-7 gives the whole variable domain KAGVTQTPRYLIKTRGQQVTLSCSPISGHRSVSWYQQTPGQGLQFLFEYFSETQRNKGNFPGRFSGRQFSNSRSEMNVSTLELGDSALYLCASSSFRGAYEQYFGPGTRLTVT.

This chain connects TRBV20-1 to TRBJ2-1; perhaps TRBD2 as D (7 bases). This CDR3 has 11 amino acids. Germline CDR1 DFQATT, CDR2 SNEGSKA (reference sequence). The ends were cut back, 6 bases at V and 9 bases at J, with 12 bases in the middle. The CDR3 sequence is CSAMGGGEQFF. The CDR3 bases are TGCAGTGCCATGGGAGGGGGTGAGCAGTTCTTC.

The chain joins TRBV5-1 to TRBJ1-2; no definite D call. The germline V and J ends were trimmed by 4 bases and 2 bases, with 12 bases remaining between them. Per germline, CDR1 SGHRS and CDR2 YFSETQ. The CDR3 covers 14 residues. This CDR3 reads CASSDHQANYGYTF. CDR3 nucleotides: TGCGCCAGCAGCGACCACCAGGCCAACTATGGCTACACCTTC.

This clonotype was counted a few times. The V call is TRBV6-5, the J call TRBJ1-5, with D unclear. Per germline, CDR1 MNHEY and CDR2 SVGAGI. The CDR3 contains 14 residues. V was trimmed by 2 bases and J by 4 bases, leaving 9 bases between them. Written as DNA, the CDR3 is TGTGCCAGCAGTTACGGTTGGACTAATCAGCCCCAGCATTTT. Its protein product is CASSYGWTNQPQHF.

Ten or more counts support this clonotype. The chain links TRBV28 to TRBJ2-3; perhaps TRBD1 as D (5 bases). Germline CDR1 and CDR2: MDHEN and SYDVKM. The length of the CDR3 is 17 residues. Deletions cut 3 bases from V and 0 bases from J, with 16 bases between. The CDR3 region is CASSFPGHAASTDTQYF. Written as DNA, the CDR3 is TGTGCCAGCAGTTTTCCCGGACACGCTGCTAGCACAGATACGCAGTATTTT.

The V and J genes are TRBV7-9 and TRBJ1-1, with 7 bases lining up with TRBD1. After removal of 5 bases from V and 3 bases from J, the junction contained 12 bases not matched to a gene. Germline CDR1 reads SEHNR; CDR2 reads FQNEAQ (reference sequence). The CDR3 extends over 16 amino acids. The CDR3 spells CASSPLQGGKDTEAFF. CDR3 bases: TGTGCCAGCAGCCCCTTGCAAGGGGGCAAGGACACTGAAGCTTTCTTT.

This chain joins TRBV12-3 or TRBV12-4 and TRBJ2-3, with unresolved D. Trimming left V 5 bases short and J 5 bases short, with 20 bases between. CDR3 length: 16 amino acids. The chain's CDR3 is CASSRESLFVGDTQYF. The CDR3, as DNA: TGTGCCAGCAGTCGAGAGAGTCTATTCGTCGGAGATACGCAGTATTTT.

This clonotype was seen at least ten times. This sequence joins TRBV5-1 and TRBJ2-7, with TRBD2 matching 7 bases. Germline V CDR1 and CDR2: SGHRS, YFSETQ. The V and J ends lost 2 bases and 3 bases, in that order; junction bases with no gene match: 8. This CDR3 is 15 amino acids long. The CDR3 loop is CASSFSRGVLYEQYF. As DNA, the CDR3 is TGCGCCAGCAGCTTTTCTCGGGGGGTGCTCTACGAGCAGTACTTC.